These 3 T cell receptor beta chains came from one sample sequenced in a study of blood T cell repertoires in COVID-19. The table came from immunoSEQ multiplex PCR; TCRdb's copy has only in-frame clones and leaves some out. The data contain around 280,000 clones, around 86% of them singletons. Sample: PBMCs or T cells enriched from blood (not recorded which). All receptors derive from a woman aged 40 to 50 who had recovered from COVID-19.

The chain is built from TRBV7-2 and TRBJ1-1; 7 bases match TRBD1. V dropped 5 bases and J dropped 2; count of bases not matched to a gene: 8. The germline V gene encodes CDR1 SGHTA and CDR2 FQGNSA. The CDR3 is 15 residues long. The CDR3 loop reads CASSLSRDSNTEAFF. CDR3 nucleotide sequence: TGTGCCAGCAGCCTGAGCCGGGACAGTAACACTGAAGCTTTCTTT. Combining the CDR3 with reference TRBV7-2 and TRBJ1-1 gives the whole variable domain GAGVSQSPSNKVTEKGKDVELRCDPISGHTALYWYRQSLGQGLEFLIYFQGNSAPDKSGLPSDRFSAERTGGSVSTLTIQRTQQEDSAVYLCASSLSRDSNTEAFFGQGTRLTVV.

The chain recombines TRBV7-8 with TRBJ1-5; 7 nucleotides line up with TRBD1. The germline CDR1 and CDR2 sequences are SGHVS and FQNEAQ. CDR3 length: 15 residues. V lost 5 bases, J lost 3 bases, and 7 bases stayed unmatched. The CDR3 reads CASSGYRGPNQPQHF. The CDR3 nucleotides read TGTGCCAGCAGCGGTTACAGGGGCCCCAATCAGCCCCAGCATTTT.

The V and J genes are TRBV19 and TRBJ1-2; TRBD1 matches at 9 bases. V shed 6 bases and J 5 bases; nucleotides not matched to a gene: 4. The CDR3 is 13 residues long. Per germline, CDR1 LNHDA and CDR2 SQIVND (reference sequence). The CDR3 spells CASRPGTGYGYTF. The CDR3, as DNA: TGTGCCAGTAGGCCCGGGACAGGGTATGGCTACACCTTC.